Listed here is a single T cell receptor beta chain. This sample was included in a study of OX40 agonist ivuxolimab in advanced cancers. Across the whole study: Treatment received earlier with anti-PD-1, anti-PD-L1 or anti-CTLA-4 agents was allowed, and 40% had some.

TCRdb's table, derived via immunoSEQ multiplex PCR, lists solely in-frame clones and lacks some. The sample contains approximately 65,000 clones, 87% of which appear only once. Germline V gives CDR1 KGHSH, CDR2 LQKENI. Trimming shortened V by 6 bases and J by 0 bases, and 9 bases separated the two germline ends. The length of the CDR3 is 14 residues. A history of autoimmune disease or systemic immunosuppression excluded patients. The chain joins TRBV18 to TRBJ1-3; D is possibly TRBD1 (5 bases). The sequenced sample was CD4+ or CD8+ T cells sorted from blood, obtained in a trial of the OX40 agonist ivuxolimab. This sequence originates from an adult with an advanced solid tumor such as melanoma, head and neck, liver or kidney cancer. CDR3 bases: TGTGCCAGCTCCCCCGACAGCTCTGGAAACACCATATATTTT. Translated, it gives CASSPDSSGNTIYF.